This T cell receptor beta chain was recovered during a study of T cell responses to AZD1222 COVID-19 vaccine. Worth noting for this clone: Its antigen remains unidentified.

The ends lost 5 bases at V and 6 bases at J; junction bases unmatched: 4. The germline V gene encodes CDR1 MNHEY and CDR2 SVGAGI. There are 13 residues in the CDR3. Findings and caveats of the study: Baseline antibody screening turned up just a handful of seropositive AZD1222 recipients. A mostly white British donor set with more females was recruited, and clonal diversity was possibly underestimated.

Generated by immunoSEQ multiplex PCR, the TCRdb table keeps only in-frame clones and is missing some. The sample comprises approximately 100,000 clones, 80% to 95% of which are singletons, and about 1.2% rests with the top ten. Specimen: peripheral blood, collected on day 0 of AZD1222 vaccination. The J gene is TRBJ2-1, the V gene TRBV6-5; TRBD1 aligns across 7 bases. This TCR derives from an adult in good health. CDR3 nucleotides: TGTGCCAGCAGTACCCGGGACAGCAATGAGCAGTTCTTC. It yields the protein CASSTRDSNEQFF.